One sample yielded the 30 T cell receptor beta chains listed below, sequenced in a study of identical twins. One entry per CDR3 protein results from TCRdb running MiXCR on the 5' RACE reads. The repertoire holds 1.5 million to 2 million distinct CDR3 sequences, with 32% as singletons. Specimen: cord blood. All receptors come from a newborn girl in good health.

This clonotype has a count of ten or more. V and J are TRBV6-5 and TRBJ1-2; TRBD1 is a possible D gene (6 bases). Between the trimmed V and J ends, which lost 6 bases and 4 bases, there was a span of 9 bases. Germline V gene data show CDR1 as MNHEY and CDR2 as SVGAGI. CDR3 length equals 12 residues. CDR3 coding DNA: TGTGCCAGCAGCGCAGGGGTCTATGGCTACACCTTC. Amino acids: CASSAGVYGYTF.

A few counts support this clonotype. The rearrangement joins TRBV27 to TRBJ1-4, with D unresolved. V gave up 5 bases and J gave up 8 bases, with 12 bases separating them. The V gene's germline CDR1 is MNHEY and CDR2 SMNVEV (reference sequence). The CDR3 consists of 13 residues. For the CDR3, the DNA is TGTGCCAGCAGTGAGGATTATCGAGAAAAACTGTTTTTT. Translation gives CASSEDYREKLFF.

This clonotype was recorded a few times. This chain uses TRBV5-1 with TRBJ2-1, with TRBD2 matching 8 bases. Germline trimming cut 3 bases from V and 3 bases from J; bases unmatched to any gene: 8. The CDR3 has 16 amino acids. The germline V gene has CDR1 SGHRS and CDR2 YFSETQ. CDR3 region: CASSSPLAGLYNEQFF. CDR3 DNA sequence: TGCGCCAGCAGCTCCCCTCTAGCGGGTCTCTACAATGAGCAGTTCTTC.

The chain's CDR3 is CASSPGTAYSYNEQFF. CDR3 nucleotide sequence: TGTGCCAGCAGTCCGGGGACTGCCTATTCCTACAATGAGCAGTTCTTC. The chain has TRBV12-3 or TRBV12-4 and TRBJ2-1; weak D call: TRBD2 (6 bases). This CDR3 has 16 amino acids. Trimming left V 5 bases short and J 1 base short, with 15 bases between.

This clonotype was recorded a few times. CDR3 in DNA: TGCAGCGCGATCAGCGGGGAGACCCAGTACTTC. Encoded protein: CSAISGETQYF. J is TRBJ2-5 and V is TRBV29-1, with D possibly TRBD2 on 6 matching bases. Trimming removed 7 bases at V and 5 bases at J, with 11 bases between. Germline V gene data show CDR1 as SQVTM and CDR2 as ANQGSEA. CDR3 length: 11 residues.

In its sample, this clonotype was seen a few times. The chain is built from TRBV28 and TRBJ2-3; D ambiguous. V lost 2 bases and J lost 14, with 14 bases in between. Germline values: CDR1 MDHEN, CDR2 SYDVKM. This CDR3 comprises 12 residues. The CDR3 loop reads CASSLKSVRRYF. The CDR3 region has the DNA TGTGCCAGCAGTTTAAAGAGCGTGAGGAGGTATTTT.

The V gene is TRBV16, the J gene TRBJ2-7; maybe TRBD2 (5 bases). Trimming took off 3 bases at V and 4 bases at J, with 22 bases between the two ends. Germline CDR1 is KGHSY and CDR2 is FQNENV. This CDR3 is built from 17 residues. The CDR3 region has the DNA TGTGCCAGCAGCCATATGAGATCTAGCAACCGAGGATACGAGCAGTACTTC. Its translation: CASSHMRSSNRGYEQYF.

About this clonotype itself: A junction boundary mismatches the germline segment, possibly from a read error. In DNA, the CDR3 is TGTGCCAGCAGCCTAGGACAGGGGGATATTGAGCAGTACTTC. Amino acids: CASSLGQGDIEQYF. The chain uses TRBV13 and TRBJ2-5, with 10 bases fitting TRBD1. The CDR3 has 14 amino acids. In germline, CDR1 is PRHDT, CDR2 FYEKMQ (reference sequence). Full variable domain (rest looked up from reference TRBV13 and TRBJ2-5): AAGVIQSPRHLIKEKRETATLKCYPIPRHDTVYWYQQGPGQDPQFLISFYEKMQSDKGSIPDRFSAQQFSDYHSELNMSSLELGDSALYFCASSLGQGDIEQYFGPGTRLLVL.

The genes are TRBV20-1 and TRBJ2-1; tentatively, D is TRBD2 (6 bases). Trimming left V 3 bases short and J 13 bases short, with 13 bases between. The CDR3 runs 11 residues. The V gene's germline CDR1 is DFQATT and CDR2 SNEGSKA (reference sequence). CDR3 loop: CSASTGTLQFF. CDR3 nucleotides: TGCAGTGCTAGCACCGGGACTTTACAGTTCTTC.

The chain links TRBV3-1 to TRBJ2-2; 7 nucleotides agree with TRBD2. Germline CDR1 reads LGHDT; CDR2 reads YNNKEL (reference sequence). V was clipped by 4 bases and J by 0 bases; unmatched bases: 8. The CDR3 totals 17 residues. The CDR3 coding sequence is TGTGCCAGCAGCCCCCCAGCTAGCGGTACGAACACCGGGGAGCTGTTTTTT. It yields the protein CASSPPASGTNTGELFF.

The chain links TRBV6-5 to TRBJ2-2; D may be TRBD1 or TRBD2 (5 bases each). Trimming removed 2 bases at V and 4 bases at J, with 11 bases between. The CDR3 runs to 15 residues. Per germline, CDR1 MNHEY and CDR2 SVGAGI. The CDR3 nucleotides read TGTGCCAGCAGTTACAGGGGACGGCTCACCGGGGAGCTGTTTTTT. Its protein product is CASSYRGRLTGELFF.

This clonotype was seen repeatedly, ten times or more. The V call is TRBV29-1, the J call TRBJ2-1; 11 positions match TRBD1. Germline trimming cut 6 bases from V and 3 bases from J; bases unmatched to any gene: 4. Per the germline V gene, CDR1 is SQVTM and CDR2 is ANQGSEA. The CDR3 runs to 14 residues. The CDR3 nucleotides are TGCAGCGTCCCCGGGACAGGGGGCTACAATGAGCAGTTCTTC. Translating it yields CSVPGTGGYNEQFF.

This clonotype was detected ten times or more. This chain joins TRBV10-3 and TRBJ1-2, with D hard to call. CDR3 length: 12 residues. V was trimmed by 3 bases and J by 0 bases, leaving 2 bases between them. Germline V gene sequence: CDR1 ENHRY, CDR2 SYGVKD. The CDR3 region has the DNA TGTGCCATCAGTGACACTAACTATGGCTACACCTTC. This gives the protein CAISDTNYGYTF.

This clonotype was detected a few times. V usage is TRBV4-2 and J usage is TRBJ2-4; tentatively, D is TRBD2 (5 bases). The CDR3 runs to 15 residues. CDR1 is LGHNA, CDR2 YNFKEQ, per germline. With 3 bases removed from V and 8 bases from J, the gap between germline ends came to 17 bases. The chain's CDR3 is CASSQRWELRDIQYF. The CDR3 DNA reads TGTGCCAGCAGCCAGAGGTGGGAGCTCAGAGACATTCAGTACTTC.

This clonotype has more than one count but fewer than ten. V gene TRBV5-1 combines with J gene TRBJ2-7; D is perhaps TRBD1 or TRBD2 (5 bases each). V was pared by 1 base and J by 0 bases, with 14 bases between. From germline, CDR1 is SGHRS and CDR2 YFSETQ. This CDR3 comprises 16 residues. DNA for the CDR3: TGCGCCAGCAGCTTGACCTTTTCAGGGAGCTCCTACGAGCAGTACTTC. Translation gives CASSLTFSGSSYEQYF. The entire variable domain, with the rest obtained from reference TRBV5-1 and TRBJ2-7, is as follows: KAGVTQTPRYLIKTRGQQVTLSCSPISGHRSVSWYQQTPGQGLQFLFEYFSETQRNKGNFPGRFSGRQFSNSRSEMNVSTLELGDSALYLCASSLTFSGSSYEQYFGPGTRLTVT.

The CDR3: CASSKLGQGCRATDTQYF. The CDR3 bases are TGTGCCAGCAGCAAATTGGGCCAGGGTTGTAGGGCCACAGATACGCAGTATTTT. The V call is TRBV21-1, the J call TRBJ2-3; TRBD1, the D gene given by the table, was not confirmed from the DNA. TRBV21-1 counts as a pseudogene. This CDR3 region has 18 residues.

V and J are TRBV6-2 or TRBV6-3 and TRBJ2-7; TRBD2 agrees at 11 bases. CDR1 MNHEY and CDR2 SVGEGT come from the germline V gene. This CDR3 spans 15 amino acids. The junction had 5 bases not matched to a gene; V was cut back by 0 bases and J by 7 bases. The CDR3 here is CASSYSTTSGVEQYF. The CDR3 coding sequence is TGTGCCAGCAGTTACTCGACGACTAGCGGGGTTGAGCAGTACTTC.

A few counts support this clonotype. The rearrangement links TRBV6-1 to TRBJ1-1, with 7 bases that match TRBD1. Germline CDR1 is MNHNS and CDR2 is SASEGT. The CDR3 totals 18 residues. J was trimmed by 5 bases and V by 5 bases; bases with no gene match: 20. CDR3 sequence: CASSRDRAVLWVLTEAFF. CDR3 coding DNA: TGTGCCAGCAGTCGAGACAGGGCTGTCCTGTGGGTGTTAACTGAAGCTTTCTTT.

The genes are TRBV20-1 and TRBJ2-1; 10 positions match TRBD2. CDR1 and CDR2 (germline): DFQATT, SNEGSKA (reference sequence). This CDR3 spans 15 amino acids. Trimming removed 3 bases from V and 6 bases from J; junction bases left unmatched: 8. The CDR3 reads CSASNASGGLNEQFF. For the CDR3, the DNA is TGCAGTGCTAGTAATGCTAGCGGGGGCCTCAATGAGCAGTTCTTC.

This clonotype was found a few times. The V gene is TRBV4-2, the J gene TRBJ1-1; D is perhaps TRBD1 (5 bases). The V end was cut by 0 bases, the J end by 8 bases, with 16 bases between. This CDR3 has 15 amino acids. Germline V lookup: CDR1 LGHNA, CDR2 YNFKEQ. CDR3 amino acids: CASSQDNTRGLEAFF. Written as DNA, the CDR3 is TGTGCCAGCAGCCAAGATAATACCCGGGGCCTGGAAGCTTTCTTT.

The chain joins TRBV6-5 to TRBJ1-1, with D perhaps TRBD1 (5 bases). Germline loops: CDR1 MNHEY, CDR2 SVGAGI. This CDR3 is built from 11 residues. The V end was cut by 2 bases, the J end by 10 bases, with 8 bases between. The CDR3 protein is CASSYEGRAFF. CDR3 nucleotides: TGTGCCAGCAGTTACGAGGGGCGAGCTTTCTTT.

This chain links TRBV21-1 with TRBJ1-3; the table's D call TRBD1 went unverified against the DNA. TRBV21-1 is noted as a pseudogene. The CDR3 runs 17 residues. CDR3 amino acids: CASSKEGQRFSGNTIYF. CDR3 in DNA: TGTGCCAGCAGCAAAGAAGGACAGCGATTCTCTGGAAACACCATATATTTT.

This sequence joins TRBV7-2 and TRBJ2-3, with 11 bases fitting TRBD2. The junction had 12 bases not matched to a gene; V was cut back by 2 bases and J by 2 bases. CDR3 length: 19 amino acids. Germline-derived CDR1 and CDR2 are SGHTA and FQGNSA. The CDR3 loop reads CASSLSGGGTSGYTDTQYF. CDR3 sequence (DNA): TGTGCCAGCAGCTTATCGGGGGGCGGGACTAGCGGATACACAGATACGCAGTATTTT.

The CDR3 loop reads CASSERASGVGLETDTQYF. In DNA, the CDR3 is TGTGCCAGCAGTGAAAGGGCTAGCGGGGTGGGATTAGAAACAGATACGCAGTATTTT. The chain employs TRBV6-1 and TRBJ2-3; 9 nucleotides align to TRBD2. Germline loops: CDR1 MNHNS, CDR2 SASEGT. V dropped 2 bases and J dropped 3; count of bases not matched to a gene: 15. This CDR3 is built from 19 residues.

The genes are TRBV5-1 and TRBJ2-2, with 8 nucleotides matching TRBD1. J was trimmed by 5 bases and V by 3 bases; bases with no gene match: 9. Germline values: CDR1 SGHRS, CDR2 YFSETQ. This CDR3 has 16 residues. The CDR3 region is CASSWGMDRATGELFF. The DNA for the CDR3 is TGCGCCAGCAGCTGGGGAATGGACAGGGCAACCGGGGAGCTGTTTTTT.

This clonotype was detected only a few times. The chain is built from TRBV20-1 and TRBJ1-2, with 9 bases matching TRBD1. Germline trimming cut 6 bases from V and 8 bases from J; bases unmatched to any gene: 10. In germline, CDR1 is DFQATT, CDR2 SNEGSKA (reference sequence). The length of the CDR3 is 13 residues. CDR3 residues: CSAPGQGLAGYTF. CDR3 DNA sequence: TGCAGTGCCCCGGGACAGGGTTTAGCAGGCTACACCTTC.

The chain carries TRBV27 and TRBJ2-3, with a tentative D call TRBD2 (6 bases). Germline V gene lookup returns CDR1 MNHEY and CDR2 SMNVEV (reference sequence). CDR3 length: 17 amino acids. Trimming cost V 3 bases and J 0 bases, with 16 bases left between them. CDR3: CASSLALLAVSTDTQYF. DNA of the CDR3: TGTGCCAGCAGTTTGGCCCTCTTAGCGGTTAGCACAGATACGCAGTATTTT.

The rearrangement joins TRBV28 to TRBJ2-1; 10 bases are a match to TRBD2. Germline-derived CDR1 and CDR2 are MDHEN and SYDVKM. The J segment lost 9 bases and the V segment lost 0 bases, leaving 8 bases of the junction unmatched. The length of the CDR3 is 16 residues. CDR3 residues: CASSLWSSGSRSEQFF. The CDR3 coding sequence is TGTGCCAGCAGTTTATGGTCTAGCGGGAGTCGGAGTGAGCAGTTCTTC.

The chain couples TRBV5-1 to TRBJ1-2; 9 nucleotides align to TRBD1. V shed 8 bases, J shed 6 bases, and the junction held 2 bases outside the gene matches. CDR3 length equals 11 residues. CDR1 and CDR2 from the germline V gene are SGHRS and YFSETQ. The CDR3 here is CARDRGNGYTF. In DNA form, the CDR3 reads TGCGCCAGGGACAGGGGTAATGGCTACACCTTC.

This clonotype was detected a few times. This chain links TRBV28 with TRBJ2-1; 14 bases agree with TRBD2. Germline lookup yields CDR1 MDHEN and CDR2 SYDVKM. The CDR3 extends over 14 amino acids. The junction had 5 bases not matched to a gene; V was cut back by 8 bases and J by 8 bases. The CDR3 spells CASAGLAGDYEQFF. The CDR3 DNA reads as TGTGCCAGCGCGGGACTAGCGGGAGACTATGAGCAGTTCTTC.